This entry concerns a single T cell receptor beta chain. The sample comes from a study of control samples from healthy donors and cancer patients. Some clones are missing from TCRdb's copy, which holds only in-frame ones; the method was immunoSEQ multiplex PCR. The sample consists of about 190,000 clones, roughly nine tenths of them appearing once. J lost 7 bases, V lost 7 bases, and 8 bases had no gene match. In germline, CDR1 is SQVTM, CDR2 ANQGSEA. This CDR3 comprises 13 residues. The sequence came from a man aged 30 to 39 in good health. The V call is TRBV29-1, the J call TRBJ1-1; 11 bases are a match to TRBD1. Sequencing was performed on blood. CDR3 sequence reads: CSALDRGLNEAFF. The DNA of the CDR3 is TGCAGCGCCCTGGACAGGGGGCTTAATGAAGCTTTCTTT.